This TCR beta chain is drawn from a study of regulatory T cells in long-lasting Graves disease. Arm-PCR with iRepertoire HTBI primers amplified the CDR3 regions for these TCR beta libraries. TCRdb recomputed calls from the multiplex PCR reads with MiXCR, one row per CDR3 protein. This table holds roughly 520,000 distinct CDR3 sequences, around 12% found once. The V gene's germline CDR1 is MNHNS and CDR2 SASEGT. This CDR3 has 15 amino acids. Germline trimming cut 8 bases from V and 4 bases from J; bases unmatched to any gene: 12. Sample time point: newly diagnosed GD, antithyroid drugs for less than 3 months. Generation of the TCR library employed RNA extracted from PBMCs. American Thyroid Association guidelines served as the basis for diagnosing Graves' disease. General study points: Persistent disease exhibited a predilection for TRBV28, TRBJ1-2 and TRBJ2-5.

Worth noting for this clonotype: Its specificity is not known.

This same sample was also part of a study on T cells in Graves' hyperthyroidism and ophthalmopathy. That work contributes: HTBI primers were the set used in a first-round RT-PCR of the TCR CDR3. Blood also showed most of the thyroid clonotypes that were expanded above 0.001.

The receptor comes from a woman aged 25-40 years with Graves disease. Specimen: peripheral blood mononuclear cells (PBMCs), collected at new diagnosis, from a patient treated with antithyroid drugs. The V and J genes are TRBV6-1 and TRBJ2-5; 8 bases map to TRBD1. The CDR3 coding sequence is TGTGCCAGCCGACCGCGGACAGGGATAGGAGAGACCCAGTACTTC. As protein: CASRPRTGIGETQYF.